This is a list of T cell receptor beta chains from one sample in a study of blood T cell repertoires in COVID-19. This table comes from immunoSEQ multiplex PCR, and its TCRdb copy is limited to in-frame clones, with some not included. The data contain about 120,000 clones, 88% of them singletons. Specimen: peripheral blood. These receptors were collected from a woman of 80 years or more with acute or convalescent COVID-19. Each CDR3 is given with its conserved first and last residue. The order of the fields is clone size, V gene, J gene, D gene, CDR3 protein, CDR3 DNA. D genes are given only for firm matches. Clone size is given for some rows only: seen once, a few or many times, or a class if the clone is expanded.

abundance: NA; v_gene: TRBV19; j_gene: TRBJ2-2; d_gene: NA; CDR3aa: CASSIVRTGELFF; CDR3nt: TGTGCCAGTAGTATAGTGCGGACCGGGGAGCTGTTTTTT
abundance: NA; v_gene: TRBV18; j_gene: TRBJ2-1; d_gene: NA; CDR3aa: CASSPSGREQFF; CDR3nt: TGTGCCAGCTCACCATCGGGAAGGGAGCAGTTCTTC
abundance: NA; v_gene: TRBV5-1; j_gene: TRBJ1-2; d_gene: TRBD1; CDR3aa: CASSLDGTGGEGYTF; CDR3nt: TGCGCCAGCAGCTTGGATGGGACAGGGGGCGAAGGCTACACCTTC
abundance: NA; v_gene: TRBV12-3/TRBV12-4; j_gene: TRBJ2-3; d_gene: NA; CDR3aa: CASSPQIGGLQYF; CDR3nt: TGTGCCAGCAGCCCGCAAATAGGGGGATTGCAGTATTTT
abundance: NA; v_gene: TRBV6-1; j_gene: TRBJ1-2; d_gene: NA; CDR3aa: CASSEQAGYGYTF; CDR3nt: TGTGCCAGCAGTGAGCAGGCGGGCTATGGCTACACCTTC
abundance: NA; v_gene: TRBV12-3/TRBV12-4; j_gene: TRBJ2-3; d_gene: NA; CDR3aa: CATTYLYTQYF; CDR3nt: TGTGCCACCACCTATCTGTATACGCAGTATTTT
abundance: NA; v_gene: TRBV3-1/TRBV3-2; j_gene: TRBJ1-1; d_gene: NA; CDR3aa: CASSHGLLGGNTEAFF; CDR3nt: TGTGCCAGCAGCCACGGTTTATTGGGGGGGAACACTGAAGCTTTCTTT
abundance: once; v_gene: TRBV12-3/TRBV12-4; j_gene: TRBJ2-2; d_gene: NA; CDR3aa: CASTLARTGELFF; CDR3nt: TGTGCCAGCACCTTGGCACGCACCGGGGAGCTGTTTTTT
abundance: once; v_gene: TRBV9; j_gene: TRBJ2-3; d_gene: NA; CDR3aa: CASSVNPTSTDTQYF; CDR3nt: TGTGCCAGCAGCGTCAATCCTACTAGCACAGATACGCAGTATTTT
abundance: NA; v_gene: TRBV2; j_gene: TRBJ1-2; d_gene: NA; CDR3aa: CASNGENGYTF; CDR3nt: TGTGCCAGCAACGGGGAGAATGGCTACACCTTC
abundance: NA; v_gene: TRBV4-3; j_gene: TRBJ1-3; d_gene: NA; CDR3aa: CASSQEVVGALGTGNTIYF; CDR3nt: TGCGCCAGCAGCCAAGAGGTGGTAGGAGCTCTCGGGACTGGAAACACCATATATTTT
abundance: NA; v_gene: TRBV5-1; j_gene: TRBJ2-4; d_gene: TRBD1; CDR3aa: CASSPGQGNIQYF; CDR3nt: TGCGCCAGCAGCCCCGGACAGGGGAACATTCAGTACTTC
abundance: NA; v_gene: TRBV18; j_gene: TRBJ1-1; d_gene: TRBD1; CDR3aa: CASSPGQAENTEAFF; CDR3nt: TGTGCCAGCTCGCCAGGACAGGCGGAGAACACTGAAGCTTTCTTT
abundance: NA; v_gene: TRBV18; j_gene: TRBJ1-1; d_gene: TRBD1; CDR3aa: CASSTGQGFNTEAFF; CDR3nt: TGTGCCAGCTCAACGGGACAGGGGTTCAACACTGAAGCTTTCTTT
abundance: NA; v_gene: TRBV3-1/TRBV3-2; j_gene: TRBJ1-3; d_gene: NA; CDR3aa: CASRSGNTIYF; CDR3nt: TGTGCCAGTCGCTCTGGAAACACCATATATTTT
abundance: NA; v_gene: TRBV11-1; j_gene: TRBJ2-1; d_gene: TRBD1; CDR3aa: CASSGGTGGLGEQFF; CDR3nt: TGTGCCAGCAGCGGCGGGACAGGGGGCCTCGGTGAGCAGTTCTTC
abundance: NA; v_gene: TRBV3-1/TRBV3-2; j_gene: TRBJ1-5; d_gene: TRBD1; CDR3aa: CASSPGQGNQPQHF; CDR3nt: TGTGCCAGCAGCCCTGGACAGGGAAATCAGCCCCAGCATTTT
abundance: NA; v_gene: TRBV5-6; j_gene: TRBJ2-3; d_gene: NA; CDR3aa: CASSFGGVYTDTQYF; CDR3nt: TGTGCCAGCAGTTTTGGAGGAGTGTACACAGATACGCAGTATTTT
abundance: NA; v_gene: TRBV4-3; j_gene: TRBJ2-3; d_gene: NA; CDR3aa: CASSPGRYTDTQYF; CDR3nt: TGCGCCAGCAGCCCGGGGAGGTACACAGATACGCAGTATTTT
abundance: once; v_gene: TRBV5-1; j_gene: TRBJ1-3; d_gene: TRBD1; CDR3aa: CASSSSGQGDTIYF; CDR3nt: TGCGCCAGCAGCTCCTCGGGACAGGGGGACACCATATATTTT
abundance: NA; v_gene: TRBV15; j_gene: TRBJ2-1; d_gene: NA; CDR3aa: CATSRDRGAGNEQFF; CDR3nt: TGTGCCACCAGCAGAGATCGGGGGGCCGGCAATGAGCAGTTCTTC
abundance: NA; v_gene: TRBV7-3; j_gene: TRBJ1-1; d_gene: TRBD1; CDR3aa: CASSPRTGSTEAFF; CDR3nt: TGTGCCAGCAGCCCACGGACAGGGTCCACTGAAGCTTTCTTT
abundance: NA; v_gene: TRBV5-1; j_gene: TRBJ2-3; d_gene: NA; CDR3aa: CASSPSPGTDTQYF; CDR3nt: TGCGCCAGCAGCCCTTCGCCGGGGACAGATACGCAGTATTTT
abundance: NA; v_gene: TRBV5-1; j_gene: TRBJ2-3; d_gene: NA; CDR3aa: CASSLSPPADTQYF; CDR3nt: TGCGCCAGCAGTTTAAGCCCCCCCGCAGATACGCAGTATTTT
abundance: NA; v_gene: TRBV7-2; j_gene: TRBJ1-1; d_gene: NA; CDR3aa: CASSLLGAWMNTEAFF; CDR3nt: TGTGCCAGCAGCCTCCTGGGGGCCTGGATGAACACTGAAGCTTTCTTT
abundance: NA; v_gene: TRBV5-4; j_gene: TRBJ2-7; d_gene: TRBD2; CDR3aa: CASSFRGSKSYEQYF; CDR3nt: TGTGCCAGCAGCTTCCGCGGGAGTAAGTCCTACGAGCAGTACTTC
abundance: NA; v_gene: TRBV24-1; j_gene: TRBJ1-2; d_gene: NA; CDR3aa: CATSDRTNYGYTF; CDR3nt: TGTGCCACCAGTGATCGTACTAACTATGGCTACACCTTC
abundance: NA; v_gene: TRBV9; j_gene: TRBJ2-1; d_gene: NA; CDR3aa: CASSVDPFNEQFF; CDR3nt: TGTGCCAGCAGCGTAGATCCATTCAATGAGCAGTTCTTC
abundance: NA; v_gene: TRBV19; j_gene: TRBJ1-5; d_gene: TRBD1; CDR3aa: CASSMRRDRGNNQPQHF; CDR3nt: TGTGCCAGTAGTATGAGAAGGGACAGGGGAAACAATCAGCCCCAGCATTTT
abundance: NA; v_gene: TRBV5-4; j_gene: TRBJ1-2; d_gene: NA; CDR3aa: CASSSSQAIYGYTF; CDR3nt: TGTGCCAGCAGCTCGTCCCAGGCTATCTATGGCTACACCTTC
abundance: few; v_gene: TRBV7-3; j_gene: TRBJ2-7; d_gene: NA; CDR3aa: CASSLNLGGRQYF; CDR3nt: TGTGCCAGCAGCTTAAACCTCGGGGGTCGGCAGTACTTC
abundance: NA; v_gene: TRBV27; j_gene: TRBJ2-2; d_gene: TRBD1; CDR3aa: CASSLTGTGVGGELFF; CDR3nt: TGTGCCAGCAGTTTAACCGGGACAGGGGTGGGCGGGGAGCTGTTTTTT
abundance: once; v_gene: TRBV6-4; j_gene: TRBJ1-1; d_gene: NA; CDR3aa: CASSTTRNTEAFF; CDR3nt: TGTGCCAGCAGCACTACCCGGAACACTGAAGCTTTCTTT
abundance: NA; v_gene: TRBV5-4; j_gene: TRBJ2-1; d_gene: NA; CDR3aa: CASSLGSAGYNEQFF; CDR3nt: TGTGCCAGCAGCTTGGGTTCGGCGGGCTACAATGAGCAGTTCTTC
abundance: NA; v_gene: TRBV7-3; j_gene: TRBJ2-1; d_gene: NA; CDR3aa: CASSRGSSYNEQFF; CDR3nt: TGTGCCAGCAGCCGGGGGAGCTCCTACAATGAGCAGTTCTTC
abundance: few; v_gene: TRBV6-5; j_gene: TRBJ1-2; d_gene: NA; CDR3aa: CASSYQYQSNYGYTF; CDR3nt: TGTGCCAGCAGTTACCAGTACCAATCTAACTATGGCTACACCTTC
abundance: NA; v_gene: TRBV6-5; j_gene: TRBJ2-6; d_gene: NA; CDR3aa: CASSYMQGTGANVLTF; CDR3nt: TGTGCCAGCAGTTATATGCAGGGCACTGGGGCCAACGTCCTGACTTTC
abundance: NA; v_gene: TRBV6-5; j_gene: TRBJ1-2; d_gene: NA; CDR3aa: CASSYSGQGQGGYTF; CDR3nt: TGTGCCAGCAGTTACTCGGGGCAGGGGCAGGGTGGCTACACCTTC
abundance: NA; v_gene: TRBV5-4; j_gene: TRBJ2-7; d_gene: NA; CDR3aa: CASSLERYEQYF; CDR3nt: TGTGCCAGCAGCTTGGAACGCTATGAGCAGTACTTC
abundance: NA; v_gene: TRBV18; j_gene: TRBJ2-2; d_gene: NA; CDR3aa: CASSPRAGAHTGELFF; CDR3nt: TGTGCCAGCTCACCACGCGCGGGGGCGCACACCGGGGAGCTGTTTTTT
abundance: few; v_gene: TRBV27; j_gene: TRBJ1-2; d_gene: NA; CDR3aa: CASSARGTDGYTF; CDR3nt: TGTGCCAGCAGTGCCAGGGGTACAGATGGCTACACCTTC
abundance: NA; v_gene: TRBV7-9; j_gene: TRBJ2-7; d_gene: NA; CDR3aa: CASSPKREVSYEQYF; CDR3nt: TGTGCCAGCAGCCCCAAGAGGGAGGTTTCCTACGAGCAGTACTTC
abundance: NA; v_gene: TRBV30; j_gene: TRBJ2-7; d_gene: TRBD2; CDR3aa: CAWGPGVAGLAEQYF; CDR3nt: TGTGCCTGGGGACCGGGGGTAGCGGGATTAGCCGAGCAGTACTTC
abundance: NA; v_gene: TRBV6-6; j_gene: TRBJ2-3; d_gene: TRBD1; CDR3aa: CASRLGGDTQYF; CDR3nt: TGTGCCAGCAGGTTAGGGGGCGATACGCAGTATTTT
abundance: once; v_gene: TRBV2; j_gene: TRBJ2-7; d_gene: TRBD1; CDR3aa: CASSALDRGHYEQYF; CDR3nt: TGTGCCAGCAGTGCTTTGGACAGGGGGCATTACGAGCAGTACTTC
abundance: NA; v_gene: TRBV3-1/TRBV3-2; j_gene: TRBJ1-2; d_gene: NA; CDR3aa: CASSQFKGGGGYTF; CDR3nt: TGTGCCAGCAGCCAATTTAAAGGCGGAGGTGGCTACACCTTC
abundance: NA; v_gene: TRBV7-2; j_gene: TRBJ2-5; d_gene: TRBD2; CDR3aa: CASSLGGGPEETQYF; CDR3nt: TGTGCCAGCAGCTTAGGCGGGGGGCCCGAGGAGACCCAGTACTTC
abundance: NA; v_gene: TRBV7-9; j_gene: TRBJ1-3; d_gene: NA; CDR3aa: CASSLEVITGAIYF; CDR3nt: TGTGCCAGCAGCTTAGAGGTTATTACTGGAGCCATATATTTT
abundance: NA; v_gene: TRBV6-1; j_gene: TRBJ1-2; d_gene: TRBD1; CDR3aa: CASRTQGYYGYTF; CDR3nt: TGTGCCAGCAGAACACAGGGGTACTATGGCTACACCTTC
abundance: NA; v_gene: TRBV7-2; j_gene: TRBJ2-7; d_gene: NA; CDR3aa: CASSETGRSSYEQYF; CDR3nt: TGTGCCAGCAGCGAGACAGGGAGGAGCTCCTACGAGCAGTACTTC
abundance: NA; v_gene: TRBV14; j_gene: TRBJ2-1; d_gene: NA; CDR3aa: CASSPRAFEQFF; CDR3nt: TGTGCCAGCAGCCCCAGGGCCTTCGAGCAGTTCTTC
abundance: NA; v_gene: TRBV3-1/TRBV3-2; j_gene: TRBJ2-1; d_gene: NA; CDR3aa: CASSQAGRANEQFF; CDR3nt: TGTGCCAGCAGCCAAGCGGGCAGGGCCAATGAGCAGTTCTTC
abundance: NA; v_gene: TRBV6-5; j_gene: TRBJ1-3; d_gene: NA; CDR3aa: CASSYSIGGTGNTIYF; CDR3nt: TGTGCCAGCAGTTACTCGATAGGAGGGACCGGAAACACCATATATTTT
abundance: NA; v_gene: TRBV2; j_gene: TRBJ1-5; d_gene: TRBD1; CDR3aa: CASNGGGRSNQPQHF; CDR3nt: TGTGCCAGCAACGGAGGGGGCCGGAGCAATCAGCCCCAGCATTTT
abundance: NA; v_gene: TRBV27; j_gene: TRBJ2-1; d_gene: NA; CDR3aa: CASSRLSPFEQFF; CDR3nt: TGTGCCAGCAGCAGACTAAGCCCCTTTGAGCAGTTCTTC
abundance: NA; v_gene: TRBV5-6; j_gene: TRBJ2-1; d_gene: NA; CDR3aa: CASVLGHSFPLEQFF; CDR3nt: TGTGCCAGCGTTTTGGGACATTCATTTCCCCTCGAGCAGTTCTTC
abundance: NA; v_gene: TRBV7-8; j_gene: TRBJ1-5; d_gene: NA; CDR3aa: CASSTGRTNQPQHF; CDR3nt: TGTGCCAGCTCCACAGGGCGAACGAATCAGCCCCAGCATTTT
abundance: NA; v_gene: TRBV6-5; j_gene: TRBJ1-1; d_gene: NA; CDR3aa: CASSYDNLNTEAFF; CDR3nt: TGTGCCAGCAGTTACGACAACTTGAACACTGAAGCTTTCTTT
abundance: NA; v_gene: TRBV5-1; j_gene: TRBJ2-3; d_gene: NA; CDR3aa: CASSSQGFGTDTQYF; CDR3nt: TGCGCCAGCAGCTCACAGGGCTTCGGCACAGATACGCAGTATTTT